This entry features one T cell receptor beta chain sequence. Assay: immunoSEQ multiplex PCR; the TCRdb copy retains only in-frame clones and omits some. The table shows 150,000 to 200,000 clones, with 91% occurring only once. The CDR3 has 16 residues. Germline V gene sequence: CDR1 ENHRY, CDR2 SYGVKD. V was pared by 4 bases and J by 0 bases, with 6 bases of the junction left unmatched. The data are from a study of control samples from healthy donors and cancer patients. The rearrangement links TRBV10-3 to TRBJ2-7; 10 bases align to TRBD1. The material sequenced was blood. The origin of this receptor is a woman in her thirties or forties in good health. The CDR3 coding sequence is TGTGCCATCAGTGGAGGGGGACAGGGGCACTCCTACGAGCAGTACTTC. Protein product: CAISGGGQGHSYEQYF.